This T cell receptor beta chain was found in a study of T cells of healthy individuals. The sample holds many counts of this clonotype. V lost 5 bases and J 5 bases, leaving 15 bases between the germline ends. This CDR3 region has 14 residues. Each CDR3 protein gets one entry after TCRdb re-called the 5' RACE reads with MiXCR. The table has about 96,000 distinct CDR3 sequences, around 17% seen once; the top ten hold 6% to 8%. The chain has TRBV12-3 or TRBV12-4 and TRBJ2-5, with a tentative D call TRBD1 (6 bases). The clonotype originates from a human donor in good health. DNA of the CDR3: TGTGCCAGCAGTCCCGCAGGGGTTGGGGAGACCCAGTACTTC. This sequence encodes CASSPAGVGETQYF.